This T cell receptor (beta chain) was found in a study of long-term antiretroviral therapy in people with HIV. The study's findings and limits: At every time point, clones expanded before ART dominated the repertoire. Repertoires looked antigen-experienced, with only a slight naive shift after ART.

The assay used was immunoSEQ (version v3.0), run at survey level. The protocol was immunoSEQ multiplex PCR, while the TCRdb copy is restricted to in-frame clones and leaves out a portion. The data show almost 35,000 clones, 70% to 90% seen once. Worth noting for this clone: Its antigen remains unknown.

The length of the CDR3 is 12 residues. The germline V and J ends were trimmed by 6 bases and 5 bases, with 8 bases remaining between them. Germline loops: CDR1 MNHNS, CDR2 SASEGT. The sequence came from a woman aged 25-40 years with HIV. Sequences were derived from unsorted PBMCs, sampled just over 2.7 years before starting antiretroviral therapy. The chain links TRBV6-1 to TRBJ1-5; D remains unclear. The CDR3: CASSGVHQPQHF. The CDR3 DNA sequence: TGTGCCAGCAGCGGCGTTCATCAGCCCCAGCATTTT.